This TCR beta chain was captured by sequencing in a study of blood T cells in healthy people across ages. Sample-barcoded 5' priming and a J-beta primer mix drove a second PCR of 7 to 11 cycles. From the 5' RACE reads, TCRdb called clonotypes with MiXCR, one entry per CDR3 protein. The sample consists of around 600,000 distinct CDR3 sequences, around 50% of them appearing once. V was clipped by 6 bases and J by 12 bases; unmatched bases: 22. The CDR3 sequence is 16 residues long. Germline V gene lookup returns CDR1 SGHKS and CDR2 YYEKEE (reference sequence). Study observations and caveats: Leaving the PBMCs unsorted stopped any conclusive comparison of naive versus antigen-experienced cells.

Remarks on this clonotype: Antigen unknown.

Caucasian individuals from Russia who were healthy and aged about 6 to 100 acted as donors. This receptor was taken from a man older than 75 in good health. The chain uses TRBV5-5 and TRBJ2-7; 9 bases align to TRBD2. The specimen was blood. This CDR3 reads CASNSRDSTLAGVAYF. CDR3 DNA sequence: TGTGCCAGCAACTCCCGGGACAGTACCTTAGCGGGGGTGGCGTACTTC.